These 20 T cell receptor beta chains were all obtained from the same sample, sequenced in a study of T-cell reconstitution after alpha-beta-depleted transplantation in children. Molecular barcoding with unique molecular identifiers was used for the TCRbeta library. From the PCR reads, TCRdb called clonotypes with MiXCR, one entry per CDR3 protein. The table includes 450,000 to 600,000 distinct CDR3 sequences, 13% detected once. The sample consisted of PBMCs, mostly from graft donor cells, taken 360 days after TCRalphabeta/CD19-depleted stem cell transplant. The receptor source for this set is a male patient aged 10-17 years who had a stem cell transplant for acute myeloid leukemia, so the T cells may come from the graft donor.

The CDR3: CASSFLGKGAYEQYF. The CDR3 nucleotides read TGTGCCAGCAGCTTTTTAGGGAAAGGGGCCTACGAGCAGTACTTC. This chain connects TRBV7-2 to TRBJ2-7; D possibly corresponds to TRBD1 (5 bases). V was shortened by 3 bases and J by 2 bases, with 14 bases between the two germline ends. This CDR3 spans 15 amino acids. The germline V gene encodes CDR1 SGHTA and CDR2 FQGNSA.

The V gene is TRBV29-1, the J gene TRBJ2-7; 8 bases fit TRBD2. Germline trimming cut 5 bases from V and 3 bases from J; bases unmatched to any gene: 12. Germline assignment: CDR1 SQVTM and CDR2 ANQGSEA. This CDR3 is built from 15 residues. In DNA, the CDR3 is TGCAGCGTTTTGAGGTCGAAAGCGGGAGACTACGAGCAGTACTTC. Encoded protein: CSVLRSKAGDYEQYF.

The J gene is TRBJ2-7, the V gene TRBV20-1; the match to TRBD2 covers 7 bases. The trim removed 0 bases at V and 2 bases at J, leaving 13 bases unmatched. Germline V lookup: CDR1 DFQATT, CDR2 SNEGSKA (reference sequence). This CDR3 is built from 17 residues. The CDR3 region is CSARDLRSGVQAYEQYV. The CDR3 DNA follows: TGCAGTGCTAGAGATCTCAGGAGCGGGGTACAAGCCTACGAGCAGTACGTC.

The chain carries TRBV11-2 and TRBJ2-6, with 8 bases that match TRBD1. There are 18 residues in the CDR3. Germline CDR1 SGHAT, CDR2 FQNNGV. The ends lost 0 bases at V and 0 bases at J; junction bases unmatched: 4. The CDR3 sequence is CASSLEGTGASGANVLTF. In DNA, the CDR3 is TGTGCCAGCAGCTTAGAAGGGACAGGAGCCTCTGGGGCCAACGTCCTGACTTTC.

This clonotype was detected a few times. The V and J genes are TRBV3-1 and TRBJ2-2; no firm D call. V was pared by 0 bases and J by 2 bases, with 13 bases between. Per germline, CDR1 LGHDT and CDR2 YNNKEL (reference sequence). CDR3 size: 17 residues. The CDR3 spells CASSQEHLGPNTGELFF. The DNA of the CDR3 is TGTGCCAGCAGCCAAGAGCACCTAGGTCCAAACACCGGGGAGCTGTTTTTT. The full variable domain, rest sourced from reference TRBV3-1 and TRBJ2-2, is DTAVSQTPKYLVTQMGNDKSIKCEQNLGHDTMYWYKQDSKKFLKIMFSYNNKELIINETVPNRFSPKSPDKAHLNLHINSLELGDSAVYFCASSQEHLGPNTGELFFGEGSRLTVL.

This clonotype was counted at least ten times. This rearrangement joins TRBV10-3 to TRBJ2-1, with 11 bases that match TRBD2. The V and J ends lost 4 bases and 8 bases, in that order; junction bases with no gene match: 10. The germline V gene encodes CDR1 ENHRY and CDR2 SYGVKD. This CDR3 spans 16 amino acids. This chain's CDR3 is CAISGLLAGVSDEQFF. In DNA, the CDR3 is TGTGCCATCAGTGGTTTACTAGCGGGAGTGTCCGATGAGCAGTTCTTC.

This chain uses TRBV11-2 with TRBJ2-7; 8 positions agree with TRBD2. Germline trimming cut 2 bases from V and 4 bases from J; bases unmatched to any gene: 19. The length of the CDR3 is 19 residues. Germline CDR1 reads SGHAT; CDR2 reads FQNNGV. DNA for the CDR3: TGTGCCAGCAGCTTACACACTTGGGGCGGGACTAGTCCCCATTACGAGCAGTACTTC. Protein sequence: CASSLHTWGGTSPHYEQYF. Full variable domain (outside the CDR3, taken from reference TRBV11-2 and TRBJ2-7): EAGVAQSPRYKIIEKRQSVAFWCNPISGHATLYWYQQILGQGPKLLIQFQNNGVVDDSQLPKDRFSAERLKGVDSTLKIQPAKLEDSAVYLCASSLHTWGGTSPHYEQYFGPGTRLTVT.

CDR3 DNA sequence: TGTGCCAGCACTTCGGGCGGGTTGGGCCCCGAGCAGTACTTC. It specifies CASTSGGLGPEQYF. The chain uses TRBV6-5 and TRBJ2-7; D possibly corresponds to TRBD2 (5 bases). Germline CDR1 and CDR2: MNHEY and SVGAGI. The germline V and J ends were trimmed by 7 bases and 6 bases, with 19 bases remaining between them. The CDR3 runs 14 residues.

Worth noting for this clonotype: A much larger clone differs from this one at a single base, so this may be a read error. The chain uses TRBV9 and TRBJ2-1; perhaps TRBD2 as D (6 bases). The germline gives CDR1 SGDLS, CDR2 YYNGEE. This CDR3 has 17 amino acids. The CDR3 sequence: CASSVVGGTSSYHEQFF. CDR3 nucleotide sequence: TGTGCCAGCAGCGTAGTCGGCGGGACGAGCTCCTACCATGAGCAGTTCTTC.

This chain uses TRBV6-2 or TRBV6-3 with TRBJ1-6; D unclear. Trimming left V 2 bases short and J 0 bases short, with 11 bases between. Germline V CDR1 and CDR2: MNHEY, SVGEGT. The CDR3 has 17 residues. The CDR3 loop reads CASSYRRTSSYNSPLHF. CDR3 in DNA: TGTGCCAGCAGTTACCGGCGGACGAGCTCCTATAATTCACCCCTCCACTTT.

The gene calls are TRBV24-1 and TRBJ2-5, with 7 bases fitting TRBD1. The CDR3 has 15 amino acids. The germline gives CDR1 KGHDR, CDR2 SFDVKD. The V gene end was trimmed by 4 bases and the J gene end by 2 bases; junction bases not matched to a gene: 6. The CDR3 loop is CATSDRQGRQETQYF. The CDR3 nucleotides read TGTGCCACCAGTGACCGACAGGGTCGGCAAGAGACCCAGTACTTC.

The rearrangement uses TRBV2 and TRBJ2-3, with 11 bases lining up with TRBD2. Losses at the gene ends were 4 bases for V and 0 bases for J; bases not matched to a gene: 9. Per the germline V gene, CDR1 is SNHLY and CDR2 is FYNNEI. The CDR3 is 18 amino acids. CDR3 residues: CASSVAGTSGVSTDTQYF. The CDR3 DNA is TGTGCCAGCAGTGTAGCCGGGACTAGCGGTGTTAGCACAGATACGCAGTATTTT.

The rearrangement links TRBV9 to TRBJ2-1; no clear D gene. Trimming shortened V by 0 bases and J by 6 bases, and 10 bases separated the two germline ends. The CDR3 sequence is 14 residues long. Germline values: CDR1 SGDLS, CDR2 YYNGEE. CDR3 amino acids: CASSVELSGNEQFF. DNA of the CDR3: TGTGCCAGCAGCGTAGAGCTTTCGGGCAATGAGCAGTTCTTC.

This sequence joins TRBV20-1 and TRBJ2-3, with TRBD2 identical over 8 bases. J was trimmed by 5 bases and V by 6 bases; bases with no gene match: 10. This CDR3 has 14 residues. Germline V gives CDR1 DFQATT, CDR2 SNEGSKA (reference sequence). The CDR3 DNA follows: TGCAGTGCGCTCCCGGGGGGGGCGAGAGATACGCAGTATTTT. It encodes CSALPGGARDTQYF.

The chain couples TRBV3-1 to TRBJ2-4, with a possible D match to TRBD2 (5 bases). Germline assignment: CDR1 LGHDT and CDR2 YNNKEL (reference sequence). V shed 4 bases and J shed 4 bases, with 17 bases lying between them. The CDR3 is 16 amino acids. Here the CDR3 DNA reads TGTGCCAGCAGCCCTCCGTTCGGGGTCGCAAAAAACATTCAGTACTTC. Protein sequence: CASSPPFGVAKNIQYF.

Ten or more counts support this clonotype. Compared with germline, one end of the junction differs, possibly owing to a read error. The chain has TRBV7-9 and TRBJ2-5; D is uncertain. Germline lookup yields CDR1 SEHNR and CDR2 FQNEAQ (reference sequence). This CDR3 region has 11 residues. The DNA of the CDR3 is TGTGCCAGCAGCTTTGGGCAGGTTCTCGACTTC. This codes for CASSFGQVLDF.

The rearrangement links TRBV12-3 or TRBV12-4 to TRBJ1-5; D possibly corresponds to TRBD1 (5 bases). V lost 3 bases, J lost 9 bases, and 15 bases lay in between. The CDR3 sequence is 14 residues long. CDR3 sequence (DNA): TGTGCCAGCAGTTTCCTTCAGGGCTCATCGCCCCAGCATTTT. Protein: CASSFLQGSSPQHF.

This clonotype was picked up many times. V gene TRBV20-1 combines with J gene TRBJ2-7; D not resolved. The CDR3 consists of 15 residues. The V end was cut by 3 bases, the J end by 1 base, with 16 bases between. Germline assignment: CDR1 DFQATT and CDR2 SNEGSKA (reference sequence). CDR3 region: CSASSGPAPSYEQYF. The CDR3 DNA is TGCAGTGCTAGTTCCGGGCCAGCCCCTTCCTACGAGCAGTACTTC.

This clonotype was observed many times. The genes are TRBV18 and TRBJ1-4, with D possibly being TRBD1 (5 bases). CDR1 KGHSH and CDR2 LQKENI come from the germline V gene. The CDR3 runs to 15 residues. The V gene lost 5 bases and the J gene lost 6 bases, with 16 bases spanning the gap. The DNA for the CDR3 is TGTGCCAGCTCATTGTCCCAGGGCTTTGATGAAAAACTGTTTTTT. Its translation is CASSLSQGFDEKLFF.

The chain joins TRBV7-3 to TRBJ2-1, with TRBD2 matching 9 bases. CDR1 SGHTA and CDR2 FQGTGA come from the germline V gene. Trimming cost V 5 bases and J 9 bases; bases outside gene matches: 14. The CDR3 totals 16 residues. The CDR3 spells CASSPNPGLASGEQFF. The CDR3 coding sequence is TGTGCCAGCAGCCCAAACCCCGGACTAGCGTCGGGTGAGCAGTTCTTC.